Shown below are 24 T cell receptor beta chains from a single sample sequenced in a study of PD-L1 blockade in urothelial cancer. Profiling relied on immunoSEQ multiplex PCR, and the TCRdb table lists in-frame clones only, not all of them. The repertoire consists of 15,000 or so clones, with roughly 90% occurring once and the leading ten covering 15%. Sequencing used PBMCs, obtained around atezolizumab (anti-PD-L1) treatment. These receptors all stem from a man aged 70 or older with urothelial cancer.

This chain joins TRBV5-6 and TRBJ2-7; D may be TRBD2 (5 bases). The CDR3 loop spans 14 amino acids. Trimming left V 4 bases short and J 2 bases short, with 13 bases between. CDR1 and CDR2 (germline): SGHDT, YYEEEE. CDR3 sequence: CASSLSGSTYEQYF. The CDR3 nucleotides are TGTGCCAGCAGCCTGAGCGGATCAACCTACGAGCAGTACTTC.

V usage is TRBV10-2 and J usage is TRBJ2-3; perhaps TRBD2 as D (5 bases). With 9 bases removed from V and 8 bases from J, the gap between germline ends came to 18 bases. Germline CDR1 WSHSY, CDR2 SAAADI. The CDR3 sequence is 13 residues long. CDR3 residues: CASLPSRVGTQYF. DNA for the CDR3: TGCGCCAGTCTTCCCTCGAGGGTGGGTACGCAGTATTTT.

The chain links TRBV19 to TRBJ2-4; 8 nucleotides align to TRBD1. The CDR3 is 14 residues long. Germline V gene sequence: CDR1 LNHDA, CDR2 SQIVND (reference sequence). V gave up 5 bases and J gave up 6 bases; unmatched junction bases: 6. The CDR3 DNA is TGTGCCAGTAGTGCGGGACAGGATACAAACATTCAGTACTTC. This gives the protein CASSAGQDTNIQYF.

The V call is TRBV5-1, the J call TRBJ1-2; D might be TRBD1 (5 bases). Per germline, CDR1 SGHRS and CDR2 YFSETQ. This CDR3 is 12 amino acids long. Between the trimmed V and J ends, which lost 0 bases and 8 bases, there was a span of 8 bases. This CDR3 is CASSLGGGGYTF. CDR3 DNA sequence: TGCGCCAGCAGCTTGGGGGGCGGCGGCTACACCTTC.

The rearrangement links TRBV2 to TRBJ1-6; TRBD1 might be the D (5 bases). Germline CDR1 SNHLY, CDR2 FYNNEI. CDR3 length equals 13 residues. The V gene lost 4 bases and the J gene lost 7 bases, with 8 bases spanning the gap. In DNA form, the CDR3 reads TGTGCCAGCAGTGGGGGGGAAAATTCACCCCTCCACTTT. Amino acid sequence: CASSGGENSPLHF.

The genes are TRBV4-1 and TRBJ2-7, with TRBD2 as a possible D gene (6 bases). The germline CDR1 and CDR2 sequences are MGHRA and YSYEKL. This CDR3 contains 13 residues. Trimming stripped 1 base from V and 7 bases from J, with 11 bases between. The CDR3 protein is CASSQVWAGEQYF. CDR3 sequence (DNA): TGCGCCAGCAGCCAAGTTTGGGCGGGGGAGCAGTACTTC.

The chain combines TRBV7-7 with TRBJ2-2; the match to TRBD2 covers 9 bases. With V trimmed by 4 bases and J by 0 bases, 9 bases remained unmatched. From germline, CDR1 is SSHAT and CDR2 FNYEAQ (reference sequence). The CDR3 length is 18 residues. The CDR3 DNA reads TGTGCCAGCAGCTCACGGGAAGCGGGGGGCCCGAACACCGGGGAGCTGTTTTTT. Its translation is CASSSREAGGPNTGELFF. The full variable domain, completed using reference TRBV7-7 and TRBJ2-2, is GAGVSQSPRYKVTKRGQDVTLRCDPISSHATLYWYQQALGQGPEFLTYFNYEAQPDKSGLPSDRFSAERPEGSISTLTIQRTEQRDSAMYRCASSSREAGGPNTGELFFGEGSRLTVL.

This chain connects TRBV28 to TRBJ1-2; TRBD1 agrees at 8 bases. The CDR3 sequence is 14 residues long. Germline V CDR1 and CDR2: MDHEN, SYDVKM. V dropped 7 bases and J dropped 8; count of bases not matched to a gene: 12. Here the CDR3 DNA reads TGTGCCAGCATCGCCCCCCAGGGGGCTCGGGGCTACACCTTC. Its protein product is CASIAPQGARGYTF.

The rearrangement uses TRBV6-5 and TRBJ1-1; no definite D call. The CDR3 length is 11 residues. The V end was cut by 6 bases, the J end by 1 base, with 3 bases between. Germline values: CDR1 MNHEY, CDR2 SVGAGI. The DNA for the CDR3 is TGTGCCAGCAGACAGAACACTGAAGCTTTCTTT. Encoded protein: CASRQNTEAFF.

This chain links TRBV7-2 with TRBJ2-5; D is possibly TRBD2 (5 bases). CDR3 length equals 15 residues. Trimming left V 5 bases short and J 1 base short, with 14 bases between. Germline V CDR1 and CDR2: SGHTA, FQGNSA. In DNA, the CDR3 is TGTGCCAGCAGCCTCCACTCTAGCCTCCAAGAGACCCAGTACTTC. This encodes CASSLHSSLQETQYF.

This chain connects TRBV11-2 to TRBJ1-4; D is perhaps TRBD1 (6 bases). Germline CDR1 reads SGHAT; CDR2 reads FQNNGV. With 2 bases removed from V and 8 bases from J, the gap between germline ends came to 15 bases. This CDR3 has 15 amino acids. The CDR3 region has the DNA TGTGCCAGCAGCTTAAGCCAGGGGATAGGCGAAAAACTGTTTTTT. Protein product: CASSLSQGIGEKLFF. Using reference TRBV11-2 and TRBJ1-4 for the parts outside the CDR3, the full variable domain is EAGVAQSPRYKIIEKRQSVAFWCNPISGHATLYWYQQILGQGPKLLIQFQNNGVVDDSQLPKDRFSAERLKGVDSTLKIQPAKLEDSAVYLCASSLSQGIGEKLFFGSGTQLSVL.

The chain links TRBV18 to TRBJ2-3; TRBD2 might be the D (6 bases). The germline gives CDR1 KGHSH, CDR2 LQKENI. Trimming took 3 bases from V and 4 from J, leaving 14 bases between them. The CDR3 sequence is 15 residues long. CDR3 sequence (DNA): TGTGCCAGCTCACCCCTCAAATCGGGAGCAGATACGCAGTATTTT. This gives the protein CASSPLKSGADTQYF.

The chain links TRBV5-1 to TRBJ2-5; TRBD1 matches at 7 bases. CDR3 size: 15 residues. CDR1 and CDR2 from the germline V gene are SGHRS and YFSETQ. V shed 0 bases and J 5 bases; nucleotides not matched to a gene: 7. The CDR3 bases are TGCGCCAGCAGCTTGGAGGGGGCGACCCGGGAGACCCAGTACTTC. This encodes CASSLEGATRETQYF. Supplemented by reference TRBV5-1 and TRBJ2-5, the full variable domain reads KAGVTQTPRYLIKTRGQQVTLSCSPISGHRSVSWYQQTPGQGLQFLFEYFSETQRNKGNFPGRFSGRQFSNSRSEMNVSTLELGDSALYLCASSLEGATRETQYFGPGTRLLVL.

The chain combines TRBV10-3 with TRBJ2-6; D may be TRBD1 (5 bases). CDR1 is ENHRY, CDR2 SYGVKD, per germline. CDR3 length: 16 residues. Trimming left V 4 bases short and J 2 bases short, with 12 bases between. The CDR3 loop reads CAISVQGTAGANVLTF. The CDR3 DNA reads as TGTGCCATCAGTGTCCAGGGTACGGCTGGGGCCAACGTCCTGACTTTC.

The genes are TRBV19 and TRBJ1-1; D remains ambiguous. Trimming took off 3 bases at V and 5 bases at J, with 10 bases between the two ends. This CDR3 contains 13 residues. From germline, CDR1 is LNHDA and CDR2 SQIVND (reference sequence). The CDR3 is CASSIFGGTEAFF. Written as DNA, the CDR3 is TGTGCCAGTAGTATCTTCGGAGGGACTGAAGCTTTCTTT.

This rearrangement joins TRBV19 to TRBJ1-5, with TRBD1 as a possible D gene (6 bases). Looked up from germline, CDR1 is LNHDA and CDR2 is SQIVND (reference sequence). The CDR3 has 12 residues. V shed 7 bases and J shed 4 bases, with 8 bases lying between them. CDR3 sequence: CASNGQNQPQHF. The CDR3 DNA follows: TGTGCCAGTAATGGACAGAATCAGCCCCAGCATTTT. Full variable domain (rest looked up from reference TRBV19 and TRBJ1-5): DGGITQSPKYLFRKEGQNVTLSCEQNLNHDAMYWYRQDPGQGLRLIYYSQIVNDFQKGDIAEGYSVSREKKESFPLTVTSAQKNPTAFYLCASNGQNQPQHFGDGTRLSIL.

This chain connects TRBV9 to TRBJ2-1, with TRBD1 identical over 9 bases. This CDR3 spans 16 amino acids. V lost 3 bases and J lost 4; bases outside the gene matches: 8. Germline V gene sequence: CDR1 SGDLS, CDR2 YYNGEE. CDR3 in amino acids: CASSEWDRVGYNEQFF. The CDR3 DNA is TGTGCCAGCAGCGAATGGGACAGGGTGGGGTACAATGAGCAGTTCTTC.

The rearrangement joins TRBV7-2 to TRBJ2-3; no firm D call. The CDR3 is 13 amino acids. Germline V lookup: CDR1 SGHTA, CDR2 FQGNSA. The V end was cut by 5 bases, the J end by 10 bases, with 16 bases between. The CDR3 reads CASSPNTQRPQYF. The CDR3, as DNA: TGTGCCAGCAGCCCTAATACCCAGCGTCCGCAGTATTTT. The full variable domain, in which reference TRBV7-2 and TRBJ2-3 provide the parts outside the CDR3, is GAGVSQSPSNKVTEKGKDVELRCDPISGHTALYWYRQSLGQGLEFLIYFQGNSAPDKSGLPSDRFSAERTGGSVSTLTIQRTQQEDSAVYLCASSPNTQRPQYFGPGTRLTVL.

This clone has just one count. J is TRBJ2-3 and V is TRBV6-1; no firm D call. V gave up 9 bases and J gave up 0 bases, with 10 bases separating them. Per germline, CDR1 MNHNS and CDR2 SASEGT. This CDR3 is 13 amino acids long. The CDR3 DNA reads as TGTGCCAGTGTGTTGGAGAGCACAGATACGCAGTATTTT. This translates into CASVLESTDTQYF.

The V gene is TRBV4-2, the J gene TRBJ1-5; the D gene is possibly TRBD1 (6 bases). The ends were cut back, 4 bases at V and 5 bases at J, with 15 bases in the middle. Per the germline V gene, CDR1 is LGHNA and CDR2 is YNFKEQ. The CDR3 contains 15 residues. The CDR3: CASSPGRGADQPQHF. CDR3 in DNA: TGTGCCAGCAGCCCCGGGAGGGGGGCGGATCAGCCCCAGCATTTT.

This chain links TRBV5-1 with TRBJ2-1; TRBD1 is a possible D gene (6 bases). The CDR3 spans 15 residues. Germline CDR1 SGHRS, CDR2 YFSETQ. V was clipped by 0 bases and J by 4 bases, with 11 bases between them. The CDR3 DNA is TGCGCCAGCAGCTTGGGGGGGCCACCGTACAATGAGCAGTTCTTC. Translating gives CASSLGGPPYNEQFF.

The V call is TRBV28, the J call TRBJ2-7; the match to TRBD1 covers 7 bases. The CDR3 length is 15 residues. Germline V CDR1 and CDR2: MDHEN, SYDVKM. Germline trimming cut 5 bases from V and 4 bases from J; bases unmatched to any gene: 11. The CDR3, as DNA: TGTGCCAGCAGTCCTCCGGACAGGCAGGGGTACGAGCAGTACTTC. Encoded protein: CASSPPDRQGYEQYF.

CDR3 DNA sequence: TGTGCCAGCAGTGAAGTGGTCAGGGCAATGAATGGCTACACCTTC. Translated, it gives CASSEVVRAMNGYTF. The chain has TRBV6-1 and TRBJ1-2; weak D call: TRBD1 (5 bases). CDR1 MNHNS and CDR2 SASEGT come from the germline V gene. V was shortened by 1 base and J by 6 bases, with 15 bases between the two germline ends. The CDR3 covers 15 residues.

CDR3 in DNA: TGTGCCAGCAGCCCGGACAGGGGAGTATATGGCTACACCTTC. Protein: CASSPDRGVYGYTF. The chain recombines TRBV7-9 with TRBJ1-2, with TRBD1 identical over 9 bases. Germline trimming cut 5 bases from V and 5 bases from J; bases unmatched to any gene: 6. Germline loops: CDR1 SEHNR, CDR2 FQNEAQ (reference sequence). The CDR3 runs to 14 residues.